These T cell receptor beta chains were read from a single sample in a study of control samples from healthy donors and cancer patients. Sequencing was performed with immunoSEQ multiplex PCR; in TCRdb, only in-frame clones are kept and a portion is missing. The data hold 100,000 to 150,000 clones, with just over 90% observed a single time. Material for sequencing was blood. All receptors derive from a woman under 30 in good health. Each CDR3 is given with its conserved first and last residue. The D gene is left open where the match is weak. Not all rows give a size; the values are once, few, many and, for expanded clones, a class.

clone_size d_call j_call v_call cdr3_nt cdr3_aa
. TRBD1 TRBJ1-1 TRBV5-1 TGCGCCAGCAGCTCCTACAGGGGAGTTGGGAACACTGAAGCTTTCTTT CASSSYRGVGNTEAFF
. TRBD1 TRBJ1-5 TRBV19 TGTGCCAGTAGTACCCTCGGGACAGGGGGCTGGGAGCCCCAGCATTTT CASSTLGTGGWEPQHF
. . TRBJ1-1 TRBV28 TGTGCCAGCACTTATCAGGACAGGAACACTGAAGCTTTCTTT CASTYQDRNTEAFF
. TRBD1 TRBJ1-2 TRBV2 TGTGCCAGTCTGACAGGGTCATCTCGTGGCTATGGCTACACCTTC CASLTGSSRGYGYTF
once TRBD1 TRBJ2-7 TRBV28 TGTGCCAGCCGACAGGGGTCGGCCTACGAGCAGTACTTC CASRQGSAYEQYF
. . TRBJ2-5 TRBV12-5 TGTGCTAGTGGTTTGGTACAAAGCAGGTTCTTTTTAGAGACCCAGTACTTC CASGLVQSRFFLETQYF
. TRBD1 TRBJ2-2 TRBV24-1 TGTGCCACCAGTGATTTAGGGACAGTGAACACCGGGGAGCTGTTTTTT CATSDLGTVNTGELFF
. . TRBJ2-5 TRBV5-8 TGTGCCAGCAGCTTCTTAGGGACCCAGTACTTC CASSFLGTQYF
. TRBD2 TRBJ2-3 TRBV9 TGTGCCAGCAGCGTAATTAGCGGGGCTTCGCAGTATTTT CASSVISGASQYF
once . TRBJ2-7 TRBV24-1 TGTGCCACCAGTGATTTGCCGCGGGGGCATCAAATTATAATTCCCTACGAGCAGTACTTC CATSDLPRGHQIIIPYEQYF
. . TRBJ1-1 TRBV6-4 TGTGCCAGCTGGGGGGGATTACGGAACACTGAAGCTTTCTTT CASWGGLRNTEAFF
once . TRBJ2-4 TRBV10-2 TGCGCCAGCAGTGAGCTAGACCTAGCCAAAAACATTCAGTACTTC CASSELDLAKNIQYF
. . TRBJ2-3 TRBV28 TGTGCCAGCAGTCCGGGCACAGATACGCAGTATTTT CASSPGTDTQYF
once TRBD2 TRBJ2-7 TRBV23-1 TGCGCCAGCAGGCCGGGACTAGCGGCCGAGCAGTACTTC CASRPGLAAEQYF
. . TRBJ1-1 TRBV4-3 TGCGCCAGCAGCCAAGATAGGGGGTTAGATCCTGAAGCTTTCTTT CASSQDRGLDPEAFF
few TRBD1 TRBJ2-7 TRBV2 TGTGCCAGCAGTCCCGCAGGGGGCTTCTGGGAGCAGTACTTC CASSPAGGFWEQYF
. . TRBJ2-5 TRBV5-4 TGTGCCAGCAGCTTGAGGGGGTCGGGCCAAGAGACCCAGTACTTC CASSLRGSGQETQYF
. . TRBJ2-7 TRBV28 TGTGCCAGCAGTTTAAGGGGATGGGGGGAGCAGTACTTC CASSLRGWGEQYF
. . TRBJ2-7 TRBV19 TGTGCCAGTAGTATGTTCGGGGCCCTCTACGAGCAGTACTTC CASSMFGALYEQYF
once . TRBJ2-2 TRBV19 TGTGCCAGTAGTATCACAAGAACGAACACCGGGGAGCTGTTTTTT CASSITRTNTGELFF
. TRBD2 TRBJ2-3 TRBV7-2 TGTGCCAGCAGCTTAGGAGGGCTAGCGGGAAGAAGGTATTTT CASSLGGLAGRRYF
. . TRBJ1-2 TRBV19 TGTGCCAGTCTGAGTGGTCCAGGCCCTTCTTACTACACCTTC CASLSGPGPSYYTF
. . TRBJ2-3 TRBV7-3 TGTGCCAGCAGCTTTAGGGTGGCGGGACATGGAGATACGCAGTATTTT CASSFRVAGHGDTQYF
. . TRBJ1-1 TRBV15 TGTGCCACCAGCAGGCCGGGACACAAACTTGAAGCTTTCTTT CATSRPGHKLEAFF